This T cell receptor beta chain is drawn from a study of T cells in pancreatic ductal adenocarcinoma. TCRdb's table, derived via immunoSEQ multiplex PCR, lists solely in-frame clones and lacks some. The sample contains more than 8,500 clones, roughly two thirds of which appear only once. The ends lost 5 bases at V and 7 bases at J; junction bases unmatched: 9. In germline, CDR1 is SGHKS, CDR2 YYEKEE (reference sequence). This CDR3 has 15 residues. A word on this clone: The antigen is undetermined.

No neoadjuvant therapy was given to the selected pancreatic ductal adenocarcinoma patients before their surgery. Study-wide points: Blood clonality (about 0.065) did not differ significantly from tumor (about 0.11). Tumors hold more CD45RO+ effector T cells, which may bias toward lower diversity.

Specimen: pancreatic tumor tissue. The receptor was derived from a human donor with pancreatic ductal adenocarcinoma. This chain joins TRBV5-5 and TRBJ1-5; 10 bases align to TRBD1. The CDR3: CASRPGQGEGQPQHF. In DNA form, the CDR3 reads TGTGCCAGCAGACCAGGACAGGGGGAAGGACAGCCCCAGCATTTT. Complete variable domain (other parts from reference TRBV5-5 and TRBJ1-5): DAGVTQSPTHLIKTRGQQVTLRCSPISGHKSVSWYQQVLGQGPQFIFQYYEKEERGRGNFPDRFSARQFPNYSSELNVNALLLGDSALYLCASRPGQGEGQPQHFGDGTRLSIL.